The 14 T cell receptor beta chains presented below share a single source sample, sequenced in a study of response to subunit inactivated influenza vaccine. From the RT-PCR reads, TCRdb called clonotypes with MiXCR, one entry per CDR3 protein. The profile covers 590,000 or so distinct CDR3 sequences, with 14% appearing a single time and about 7.4% taken by the ten largest. Material: PBMCs from blood, obtained 14 days before vaccination. The source is a man between 45 and 60 years old who received an inactivated influenza vaccine.

This clonotype was seen ten or more times. V usage is TRBV10-3 and J usage is TRBJ2-7, with 8 bases matching TRBD1. The length of the CDR3 is 15 residues. V shed 2 bases, J shed 4 bases, and the junction held 7 bases outside the gene matches. Germline values: CDR1 ENHRY, CDR2 SYGVKD. The CDR3 DNA follows: TGTGCCATCAGTGAGCCGAGGACAGGGCTTTACGAGCAGTACTTC. Translating it yields CAISEPRTGLYEQYF.

The table lists this clonotype with a few counts. The chain joins TRBV20-1 to TRBJ1-5; a weak D match, TRBD1 (5 bases). The CDR3 has 14 residues. V lost 3 bases and J 6 bases, leaving 15 bases between the germline ends. The V gene's germline CDR1 is DFQATT and CDR2 SNEGSKA (reference sequence). The CDR3 DNA is TGCAGTGCTAGCTCCGGGGCAAGGGTTCAGCCCCAGCATTTT. This sequence encodes CSASSGARVQPQHF.

In this sample, this clonotype turned up a few times. The CDR3 loop is CASSSGDRGGSPLHF. The DNA for the CDR3 is TGTGCCAGCAGTTCCGGGGACAGGGGTGGTTCACCCCTCCACTTT. This rearrangement joins TRBV28 to TRBJ1-6; 10 nucleotides align to TRBD1. The V segment lost 4 bases and the J segment 9 bases; nucleotides outside the gene matches: 6. Germline CDR1 is MDHEN and CDR2 is SYDVKM. The CDR3 totals 15 residues. Combining the CDR3 with reference TRBV28 and TRBJ1-6 gives the whole variable domain DVKVTQSSRYLVKRTGEKVFLECVQDMDHENMFWYRQDPGLGLRLIYFSYDVKMKEKGDIPEGYSVSREKKERFSLILESASTNQTSMYLCASSSGDRGGSPLHFGNGTRLTVT.

The J gene is TRBJ2-3, the V gene TRBV20-1; TRBD2 matches 8 bases. This CDR3 region has 15 residues. CDR1 is DFQATT and CDR2 is SNEGSKA in the germline V gene (reference sequence). V shed 2 bases and J 3 bases; nucleotides not matched to a gene: 7. The CDR3 reads CSARSAAGVTDTQYF. In nucleotides, the CDR3 is TGCAGTGCTAGATCGGCAGCGGGGGTAACAGATACGCAGTATTTT.

The sample holds a few counts of this clonotype. J is TRBJ2-7 and V is TRBV7-2; the D gene could be TRBD1 or TRBD2 (5 bases each). Germline V gives CDR1 SGHTA, CDR2 FQGNSA. V was pared by 3 bases and J by 4 bases, with 22 bases between. The CDR3 runs 17 residues. This chain's CDR3 is CASSLGRSKGSRYEQYF. DNA of the CDR3: TGTGCCAGCAGCTTGGGACGTTCGAAGGGGTCTCGGTACGAGCAGTACTTC.

Comments on this clonotype: A junction end diverges from the germline sequence, so it may reflect a read error. The V call is TRBV3-1, the J call TRBJ2-1, with 13 bases lining up with TRBD2. The CDR3 spans 17 residues. The germline CDR1 and CDR2 sequences are LGHDT and YNNKEL (reference sequence). The CDR3 loop is CASSQGRTSGGKNEQFF. The CDR3 bases are TGTGCCAGCAGTCAAGGTCGGACTAGCGGGGGCAAGAATGAGCAGTTCTTC.

At least ten counts were recorded for this clonotype. The chain recombines TRBV12-3 or TRBV12-4 with TRBJ2-5; D not certain. The V end was cut by 4 bases, the J end by 4 bases, with 13 bases between. This CDR3 comprises 14 residues. CDR3 in DNA: TGTGCCAGCAGTTCCTCTCTATCGGGAGAGACCCAGTACTTC. Translating gives CASSSSLSGETQYF.

The chain has TRBV9 and TRBJ1-6, with D uncertain. The CDR3 extends over 15 amino acids. V was clipped by 2 bases and J by 5 bases, with 11 bases between them. Germline V gene lookup returns CDR1 SGDLS and CDR2 YYNGEE. The CDR3: CASSVGGYDNSPLHF. The CDR3 DNA is TGTGCCAGCAGCGTTGGAGGGTATGATAATTCACCCCTCCACTTT.

V gene TRBV7-2 combines with J gene TRBJ2-7; perhaps TRBD1 as D (6 bases). In germline, CDR1 is SGHTA, CDR2 FQGNSA. Trimming cost V 6 bases and J 7 bases, with 16 bases left between them. The CDR3 is made up of 13 amino acids. Here the CDR3 reads CASRSTGPGEQYF. CDR3 in DNA: TGTGCCAGCAGATCGACAGGCCCGGGGGAGCAGTACTTC.

This clonotype was picked up a small number of times. This chain links TRBV7-3 with TRBJ2-2; no clear D. The ends were cut back, 0 bases at V and 0 bases at J, with 5 bases in the middle. The CDR3 sequence is 15 residues long. Germline V gives CDR1 SGHTA, CDR2 FQGTGA. Here the CDR3 reads CASSLTGTNTGELFF. The CDR3 bases are TGTGCCAGCAGCTTAACAGGGACGAACACCGGGGAGCTGTTTTTT.

The chain combines TRBV12-3 or TRBV12-4 with TRBJ2-1; TRBD2 aligns across 11 bases. Trimming took 7 bases from V and 14 from J; bases not matched to a gene: 13. The CDR3 loop spans 14 amino acids. This chain's CDR3 is CASTPQTSGESKFF. The CDR3, as DNA: TGTGCCAGCACCCCCCAGACTAGCGGGGAATCTAAGTTCTTC.

Only a few counts were recorded for this clonotype. This chain connects TRBV5-6 to TRBJ2-3; TRBD1 aligns across 12 bases. CDR3 length: 16 amino acids. The V gene's germline CDR1 is SGHDT and CDR2 YYEEEE. Trimming removed 3 bases from V and 5 bases from J; junction bases left unmatched: 7. CDR3 amino acids: CASSWGTGGMRDTQYF. CDR3 nucleotide sequence: TGTGCCAGCAGCTGGGGGACAGGGGGCATGAGAGATACGCAGTATTTT.

This clonotype was seen more than once but under ten times. The chain employs TRBV25-1 and TRBJ2-7, with a tentative D call TRBD2 (5 bases). V was trimmed by 6 bases and J by 5 bases, leaving 8 bases between them. Looked up from germline, CDR1 is MGHDK and CDR2 is SYGVNS. There are 11 residues in the CDR3. CDR3 sequence: CASSGLDEQYF. In DNA form, the CDR3 reads TGTGCCAGCAGCGGACTGGACGAGCAGTACTTC.

In its sample, this clonotype was seen a few times. V usage is TRBV2 and J usage is TRBJ1-5; TRBD1 aligns across 7 bases. The CDR3 is made up of 15 amino acids. The V gene's germline CDR1 is SNHLY and CDR2 FYNNEI. V shed 11 bases, J shed 0 bases, and the junction held 10 bases outside the gene matches. This CDR3 reads CAARRQGSSNQPQHF. CDR3 coding DNA: TGTGCCGCACGGCGACAGGGAAGTAGCAATCAGCCCCAGCATTTT.